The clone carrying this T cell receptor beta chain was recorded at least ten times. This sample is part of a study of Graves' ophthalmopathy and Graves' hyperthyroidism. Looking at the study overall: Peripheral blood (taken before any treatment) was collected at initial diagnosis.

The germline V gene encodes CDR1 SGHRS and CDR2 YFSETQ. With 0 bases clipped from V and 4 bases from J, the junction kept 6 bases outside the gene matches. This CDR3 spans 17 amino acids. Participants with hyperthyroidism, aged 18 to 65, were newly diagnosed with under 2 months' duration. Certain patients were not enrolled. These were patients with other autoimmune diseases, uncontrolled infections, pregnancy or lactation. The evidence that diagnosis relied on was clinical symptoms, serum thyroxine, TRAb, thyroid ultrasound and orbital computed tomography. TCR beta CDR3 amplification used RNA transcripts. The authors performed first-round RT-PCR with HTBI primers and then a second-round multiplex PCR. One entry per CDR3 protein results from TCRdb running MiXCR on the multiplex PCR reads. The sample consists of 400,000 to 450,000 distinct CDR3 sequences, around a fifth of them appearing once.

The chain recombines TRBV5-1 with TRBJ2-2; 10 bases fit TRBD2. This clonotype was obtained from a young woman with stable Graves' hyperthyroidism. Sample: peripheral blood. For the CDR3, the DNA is TGCGCCAGCAGCTTGGTGAGCGGGAGGGCCGGCACCGGGGAGCTGTTTTTT. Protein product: CASSLVSGRAGTGELFF. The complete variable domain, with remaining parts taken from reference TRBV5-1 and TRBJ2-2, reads KAGVTQTPRYLIKTRGQQVTLSCSPISGHRSVSWYQQTPGQGLQFLFEYFSETQRNKGNFPGRFSGRQFSNSRSEMNVSTLELGDSALYLCASSLVSGRAGTGELFFGEGSRLTVL.